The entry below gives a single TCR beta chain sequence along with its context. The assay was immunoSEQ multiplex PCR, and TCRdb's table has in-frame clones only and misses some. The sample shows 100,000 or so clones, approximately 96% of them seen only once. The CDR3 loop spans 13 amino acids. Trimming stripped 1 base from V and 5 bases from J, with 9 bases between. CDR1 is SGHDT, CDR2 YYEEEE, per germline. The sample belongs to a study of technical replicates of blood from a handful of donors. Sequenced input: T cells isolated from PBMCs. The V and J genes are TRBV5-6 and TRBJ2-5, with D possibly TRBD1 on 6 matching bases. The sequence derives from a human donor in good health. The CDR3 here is CASSLTGMETQYF. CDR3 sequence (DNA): TGTGCCAGCAGCTTGACAGGGATGGAGACCCAGTACTTC.